This T cell receptor (beta chain) was identified during a study of cytomegalovirus exposure and HLA in healthy donors. Study findings and constraints: Rare sequences made up most TCRs, while some public TCRs were found in many donors.

CDR3 length: 15 residues. CDR1 and CDR2 from the germline V gene are SGHVS and FQNEAQ. Trimming cost V 3 bases and J 5 bases; bases outside gene matches: 8. In its sample, this clone was seen a few times. Its antigen is undetermined. The PCR contained 60 Vbeta and 13 Jbeta primers. TCRdb's copy holds only in-frame clones and misses some; the assay was immunoSEQ multiplex PCR. The repertoire holds 120,000 or so clones, with roughly a tenth as singletons. Sequenced: PBMCs. The rearrangement uses TRBV7-8 and TRBJ2-5; 8 nucleotides line up with TRBD1. This sequence originates from a woman between 18 and 29 years old in good health and CMV-seropositive. The CDR3 loop reads CASSFGSGGVETQYF. The CDR3 nucleotides read TGTGCCAGCAGCTTCGGGTCAGGGGGCGTGGAGACCCAGTACTTC.